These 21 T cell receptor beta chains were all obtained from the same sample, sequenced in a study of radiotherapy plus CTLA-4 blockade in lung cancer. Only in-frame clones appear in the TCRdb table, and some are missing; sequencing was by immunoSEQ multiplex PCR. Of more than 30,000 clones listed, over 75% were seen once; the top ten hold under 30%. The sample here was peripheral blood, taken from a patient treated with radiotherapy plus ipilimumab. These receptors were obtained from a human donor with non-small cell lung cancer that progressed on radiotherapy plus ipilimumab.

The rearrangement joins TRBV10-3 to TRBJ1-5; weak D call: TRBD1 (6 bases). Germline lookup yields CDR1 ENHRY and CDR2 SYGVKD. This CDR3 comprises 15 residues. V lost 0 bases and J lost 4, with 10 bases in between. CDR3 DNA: TGTGCCATCAGTGAGTCGGACAGACTGAATCAGCCCCAGCATTTT. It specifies CAISESDRLNQPQHF.

The CDR3 nucleotides read TGTGCCAGCAGCCCCGTAGTGACAGATACGCAGTATTTT. It encodes CASSPVVTDTQYF. V and J are TRBV7-3 and TRBJ2-3; D is undetermined. V lost 5 bases to trimming and J lost 3 bases, with 9 bases between them. Germline V gene lookup returns CDR1 SGHTA and CDR2 FQGTGA. This CDR3 region has 13 residues.

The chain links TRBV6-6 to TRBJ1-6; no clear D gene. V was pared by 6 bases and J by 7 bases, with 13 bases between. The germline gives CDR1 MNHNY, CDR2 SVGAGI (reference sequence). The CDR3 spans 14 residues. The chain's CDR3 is CASSFRGPNSPLHF. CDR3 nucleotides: TGTGCCAGCAGCTTCCGGGGTCCAAATTCACCCCTCCACTTT.

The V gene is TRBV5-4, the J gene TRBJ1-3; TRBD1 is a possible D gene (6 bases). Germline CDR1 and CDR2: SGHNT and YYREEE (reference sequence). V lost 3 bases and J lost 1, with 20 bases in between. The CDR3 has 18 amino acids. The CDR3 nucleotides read TGTGCCAGCAGCTCATCCGACCAAACCAGGGGTTCTGGAAACACCATATATTTT. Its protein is CASSSSDQTRGSGNTIYF.

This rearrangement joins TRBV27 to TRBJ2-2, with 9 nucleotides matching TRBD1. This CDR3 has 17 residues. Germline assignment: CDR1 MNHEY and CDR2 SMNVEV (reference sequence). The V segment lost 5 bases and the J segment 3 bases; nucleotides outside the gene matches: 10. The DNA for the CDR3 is TGTGCCAGCAGTATCGGACCGGGACAGGGTTACACCGGGGAGCTGTTTTTT. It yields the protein CASSIGPGQGYTGELFF.

CDR3 residues: CASSQDSGATGELFF. CDR3 bases: TGCGCCAGCAGCCAAGATTCGGGAGCCACCGGGGAGCTGTTTTTT. The rearrangement links TRBV4-3 to TRBJ2-2; D might be TRBD2 (6 bases). This CDR3 has 15 amino acids. V was shortened by 0 bases and J by 4 bases, with 9 bases between the two germline ends. CDR1 is LGHNA, CDR2 YSLEER, per germline.

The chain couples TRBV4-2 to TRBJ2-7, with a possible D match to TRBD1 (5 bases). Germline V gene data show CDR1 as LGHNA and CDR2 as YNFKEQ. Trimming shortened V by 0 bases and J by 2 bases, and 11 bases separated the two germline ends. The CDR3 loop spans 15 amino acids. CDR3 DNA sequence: TGTGCCAGCAGCCAAGAAGGGGAAGGACCCTACGAGCAGTACTTC. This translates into CASSQEGEGPYEQYF.

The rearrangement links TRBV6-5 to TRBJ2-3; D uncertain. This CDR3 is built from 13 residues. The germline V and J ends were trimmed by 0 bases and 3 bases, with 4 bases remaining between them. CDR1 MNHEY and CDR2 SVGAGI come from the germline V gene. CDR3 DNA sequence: TGTGCCAGCAGTTACTCGTCGACAGATACGCAGTATTTT. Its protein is CASSYSSTDTQYF.

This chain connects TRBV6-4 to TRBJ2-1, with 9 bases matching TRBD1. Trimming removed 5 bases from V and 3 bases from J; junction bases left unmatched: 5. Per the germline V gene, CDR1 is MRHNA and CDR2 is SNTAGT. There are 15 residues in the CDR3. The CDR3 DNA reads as TGTGCCAGCAGTTCCGGGACAGGGAACTACAATGAGCAGTTCTTC. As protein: CASSSGTGNYNEQFF.

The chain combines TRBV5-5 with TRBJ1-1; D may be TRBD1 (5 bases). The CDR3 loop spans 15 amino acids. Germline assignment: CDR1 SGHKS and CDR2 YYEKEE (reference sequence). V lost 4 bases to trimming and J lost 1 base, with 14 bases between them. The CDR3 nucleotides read TGTGCCAGCAGCAGGATGACAGCCAGGAACACTGAAGCTTTCTTT. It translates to CASSRMTARNTEAFF.

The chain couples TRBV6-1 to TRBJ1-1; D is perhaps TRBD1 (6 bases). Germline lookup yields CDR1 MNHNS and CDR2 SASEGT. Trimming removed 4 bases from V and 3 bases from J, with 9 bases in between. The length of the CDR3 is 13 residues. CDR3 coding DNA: TGTGCCAGCAGTGCACAGGGTTACACTGAAGCTTTCTTT. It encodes CASSAQGYTEAFF.

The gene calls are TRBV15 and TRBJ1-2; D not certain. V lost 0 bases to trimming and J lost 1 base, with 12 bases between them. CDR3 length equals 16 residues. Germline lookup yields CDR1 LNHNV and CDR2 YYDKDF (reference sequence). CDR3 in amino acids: CATSRDGRADNYGYTF. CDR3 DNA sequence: TGTGCCACCAGCAGAGACGGGAGAGCGGATAACTATGGCTACACCTTC.

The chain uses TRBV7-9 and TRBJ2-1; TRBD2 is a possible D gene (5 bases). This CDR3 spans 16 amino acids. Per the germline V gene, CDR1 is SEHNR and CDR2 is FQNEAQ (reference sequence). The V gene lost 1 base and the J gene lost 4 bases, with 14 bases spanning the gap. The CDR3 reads CASSLVPGTPYNEQFF. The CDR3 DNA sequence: TGTGCCAGCAGCTTAGTTCCGGGAACACCGTACAATGAGCAGTTCTTC.

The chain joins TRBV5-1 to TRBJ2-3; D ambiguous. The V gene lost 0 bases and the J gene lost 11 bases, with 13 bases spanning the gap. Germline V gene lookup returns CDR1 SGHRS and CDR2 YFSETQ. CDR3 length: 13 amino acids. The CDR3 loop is CASSLGGADGQYF. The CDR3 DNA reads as TGCGCCAGCAGCTTGGGCGGCGCTGATGGGCAGTATTTT.

For the CDR3, the DNA is TGTGCCAGCAGAGGACAGGGGCCCCTAGAGATCCACTTT. This translates into CASRGQGPLEIHF. The J gene is TRBJ1-6, the V gene TRBV2; 9 bases fit TRBD1. This CDR3 region has 13 residues. Looked up from germline, CDR1 is SNHLY and CDR2 is FYNNEI. V lost 6 bases to trimming and J lost 17 bases; unmatched junction nucleotides: 11.

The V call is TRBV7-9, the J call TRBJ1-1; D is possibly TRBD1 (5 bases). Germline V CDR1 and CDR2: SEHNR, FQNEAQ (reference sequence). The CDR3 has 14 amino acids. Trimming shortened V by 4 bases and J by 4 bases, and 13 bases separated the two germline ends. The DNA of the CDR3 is TGTGCCAGCAGCTGGGAGGGGAAAGCCACTGAAGCTTTCTTT. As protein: CASSWEGKATEAFF.

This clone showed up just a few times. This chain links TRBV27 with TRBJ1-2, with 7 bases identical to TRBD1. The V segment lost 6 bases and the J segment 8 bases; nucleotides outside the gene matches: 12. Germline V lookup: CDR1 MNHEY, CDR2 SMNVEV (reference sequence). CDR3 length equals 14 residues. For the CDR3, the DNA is TGTGCCAGCAGCCTCGACAGGGCTCTAATCGGCTACACCTTC. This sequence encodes CASSLDRALIGYTF.

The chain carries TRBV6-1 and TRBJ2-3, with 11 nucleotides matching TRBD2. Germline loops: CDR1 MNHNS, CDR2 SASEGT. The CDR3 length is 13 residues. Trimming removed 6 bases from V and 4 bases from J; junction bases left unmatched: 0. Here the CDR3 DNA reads TGTGCCAGCAGACTAGCGGGGGCAGATACGCAGTATTTT. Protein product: CASRLAGADTQYF.

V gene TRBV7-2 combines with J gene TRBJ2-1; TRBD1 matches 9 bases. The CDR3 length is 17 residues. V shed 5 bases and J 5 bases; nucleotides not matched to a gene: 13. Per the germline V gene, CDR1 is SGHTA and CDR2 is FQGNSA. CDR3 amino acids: CASSIKGGTGSHNEQFF. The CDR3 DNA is TGTGCCAGCAGCATTAAGGGAGGGACAGGGAGCCACAATGAGCAGTTCTTC.

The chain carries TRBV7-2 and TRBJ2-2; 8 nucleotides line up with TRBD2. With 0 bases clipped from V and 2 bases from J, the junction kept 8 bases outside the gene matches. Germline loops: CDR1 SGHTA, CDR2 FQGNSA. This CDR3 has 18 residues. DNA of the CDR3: TGTGCCAGCAGCTTAGCGCAGAGCGGGGGACCCAACACCGGGGAGCTGTTTTTT. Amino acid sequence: CASSLAQSGGPNTGELFF.

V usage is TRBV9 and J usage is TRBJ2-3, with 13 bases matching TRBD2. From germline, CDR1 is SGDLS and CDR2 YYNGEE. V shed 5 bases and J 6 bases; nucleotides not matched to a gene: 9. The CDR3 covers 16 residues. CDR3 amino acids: CASSVTSGGPWDTQYF. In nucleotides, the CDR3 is TGTGCCAGCAGTGTGACTAGCGGGGGGCCGTGGGATACGCAGTATTTT.